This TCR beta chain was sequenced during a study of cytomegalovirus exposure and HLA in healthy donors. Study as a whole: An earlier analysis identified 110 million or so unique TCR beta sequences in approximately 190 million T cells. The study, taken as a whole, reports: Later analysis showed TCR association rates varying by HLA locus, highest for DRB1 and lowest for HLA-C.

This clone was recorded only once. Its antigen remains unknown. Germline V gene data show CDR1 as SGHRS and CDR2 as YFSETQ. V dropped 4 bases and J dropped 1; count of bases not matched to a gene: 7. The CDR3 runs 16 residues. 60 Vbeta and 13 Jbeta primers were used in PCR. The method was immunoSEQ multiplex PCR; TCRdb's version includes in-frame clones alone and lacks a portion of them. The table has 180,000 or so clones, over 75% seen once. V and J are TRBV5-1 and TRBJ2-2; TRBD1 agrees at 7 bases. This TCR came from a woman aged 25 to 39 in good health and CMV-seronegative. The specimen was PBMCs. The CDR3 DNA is TGCGCCAGCAGCCCCCGGGACAGTATGAACACCGGGGAGCTGTTTTTT. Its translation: CASSPRDSMNTGELFF.